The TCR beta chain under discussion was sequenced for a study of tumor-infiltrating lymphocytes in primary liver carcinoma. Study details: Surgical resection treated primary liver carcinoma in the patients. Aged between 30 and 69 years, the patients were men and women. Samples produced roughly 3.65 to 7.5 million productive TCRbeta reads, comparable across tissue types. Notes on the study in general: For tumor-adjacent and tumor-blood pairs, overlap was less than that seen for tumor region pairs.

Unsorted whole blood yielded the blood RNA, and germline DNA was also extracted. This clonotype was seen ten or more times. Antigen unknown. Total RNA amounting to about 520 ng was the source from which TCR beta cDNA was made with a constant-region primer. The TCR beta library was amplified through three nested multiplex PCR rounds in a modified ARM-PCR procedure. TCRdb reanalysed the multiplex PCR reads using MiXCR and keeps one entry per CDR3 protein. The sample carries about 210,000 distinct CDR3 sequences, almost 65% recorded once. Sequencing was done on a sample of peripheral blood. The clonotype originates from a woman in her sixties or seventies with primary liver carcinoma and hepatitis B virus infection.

In DNA, the CDR3 is TGTGCCAGCAGTCAACAGGGTGGGGAGACCCAGTACTTC. Encoded protein: CASSQQGGETQYF. The rearrangement joins TRBV6-6 to TRBJ2-5; D perhaps matches TRBD1 (6 bases). Trimming pared 5 bases from V and 5 bases from J, leaving 12 bases between. Germline lookup yields CDR1 MNHNY and CDR2 SVGAGI (reference sequence). The CDR3 consists of 13 residues.